This entry lists 17 T cell receptor beta chains sequenced from one sample in a study of pediatric ulcerative colitis. Clones were sequenced by immunoSEQ multiplex PCR, and TCRdb holds only the in-frame ones, with some missing. This sample has tens of thousands of clones, with 86% found just once. Material: blood. Receptors originate from a boy aged 5-17 years with severe ulcerative colitis.

This clone showed up just once. This CDR3 reads CAWSPDRDTEAFF. The CDR3 nucleotides read TGTGCCTGGAGTCCGGACAGAGACACTGAAGCTTTCTTT. This rearrangement joins TRBV30 to TRBJ1-1; maybe TRBD1 (6 bases). The CDR3 runs 13 residues. Germline CDR1 GTSNPN, CDR2 SVGIG (reference sequence). Trimming took off 2 bases at V and 3 bases at J, with 10 bases between the two ends.

This sequence joins TRBV6-5 and TRBJ1-1; D may be TRBD1 (6 bases). Germline CDR1 is MNHEY and CDR2 is SVGAGI. This CDR3 region has 10 residues. Trimming removed 6 bases at V and 11 bases at J, with 10 bases between. The DNA for the CDR3 is TGTGCCAGCAGGTTGAGGGGGGCTTTCTTT. This gives the protein CASRLRGAFF.

The gene calls are TRBV14 and TRBJ2-7; 8 nucleotides align to TRBD2. This CDR3 is built from 14 residues. V dropped 4 bases and J dropped 4; count of bases not matched to a gene: 6. Germline V CDR1 and CDR2: SGHDN, FVKESK. The CDR3 loop is CASSLAGGSYEQYF. The CDR3 nucleotides read TGTGCCAGCAGCCTCGCGGGGGGATCTTACGAGCAGTACTTC.

The rearrangement joins TRBV14 to TRBJ2-2; no clear D gene. V was trimmed by 2 bases and J by 3 bases, leaving 16 bases between them. Germline V lookup: CDR1 SGHDN, CDR2 FVKESK. CDR3 length: 17 residues. CDR3 sequence: CASSQLTVGVDTGELFF. The CDR3, as DNA: TGTGCCAGCAGCCAACTAACGGTTGGGGTTGACACCGGGGAGCTGTTTTTT.

The chain recombines TRBV7-6 with TRBJ2-1, with D tentatively TRBD2 (6 bases). This CDR3 comprises 14 residues. Germline assignment: CDR1 SGHVS and CDR2 FNYEAQ. The V end lost 3 bases, the J end lost 5 bases, and 11 bases lay between the germline ends. CDR3 nucleotide sequence: TGTGCCAGCAGCTTCGGTAGCGGAGACAATGAGCAGTTCTTC. Its protein product is CASSFGSGDNEQFF.

The chain recombines TRBV19 with TRBJ2-1; no clear D. The CDR3 runs to 11 residues. Germline V lookup: CDR1 LNHDA, CDR2 SQIVND (reference sequence). V lost 5 bases and J 9 bases, leaving 8 bases between the germline ends. CDR3 nucleotide sequence: TGTGCCAGTAGTCAGATGGGTGAGCAGTTCTTC. This sequence encodes CASSQMGEQFF.

This clone showed up just once. This sequence joins TRBV25-1 and TRBJ2-1; 14 bases match TRBD2. This CDR3 comprises 15 residues. V gave up 4 bases and J gave up 8 bases; unmatched junction bases: 4. Germline V gene sequence: CDR1 MGHDK, CDR2 SYGVNS. CDR3 protein: CASSVGLAGEDEQFF. For the CDR3, the DNA is TGTGCCAGCAGTGTGGGACTAGCGGGAGAGGATGAGCAGTTCTTC.

The CDR3 loop is CASSEPLTRGGGDEQFF. The CDR3, as DNA: TGTGCCAGCAGTGAGCCACTAACTAGAGGGGGAGGGGATGAGCAGTTCTTC. V usage is TRBV25-1 and J usage is TRBJ2-1; tentative D call: TRBD2 (7 bases). The V gene's germline CDR1 is MGHDK and CDR2 SYGVNS. The CDR3 consists of 17 residues. Trimming stripped 3 bases from V and 8 bases from J, with 23 bases between.

The chain combines TRBV6-1 with TRBJ2-4; 9 nucleotides match TRBD2. V was clipped by 4 bases and J by 0 bases; unmatched bases: 13. CDR3 length: 19 amino acids. Germline V gene sequence: CDR1 MNHNS, CDR2 SASEGT. This chain's CDR3 is CASSAPGGLAKLAKNIQYF. CDR3 coding DNA: TGTGCCAGCAGTGCCCCAGGGGGACTAGCAAAACTAGCCAAAAACATTCAGTACTTC.

The chain carries TRBV11-3 and TRBJ2-5; 7 bases are shared with TRBD2. Germline CDR1 and CDR2: SGHNT and YENEEA. V gave up 0 bases and J gave up 7 bases; unmatched junction bases: 8. CDR3 size: 15 residues. The CDR3 region has the DNA TGTGCCAGCAGCTTAGATGGGCGGGAGAAAGGGACCCAGTACTTC. The encoded protein is CASSLDGREKGTQYF.

The V gene is TRBV30, the J gene TRBJ2-7, with D hard to call. Between the trimmed V and J ends, which lost 3 bases and 1 base, there was a span of 13 bases. Germline V gene data show CDR1 as GTSNPN and CDR2 as SVGIG (reference sequence). The CDR3 is made up of 14 amino acids. The CDR3 DNA sequence: TGTGCCTGGAGACTACCGGGCAGTTCCTACGAGCAGTACTTC. It encodes CAWRLPGSSYEQYF.

The chain combines TRBV13 with TRBJ2-3, with unresolved D. This CDR3 has 14 amino acids. Germline CDR1 reads PRHDT; CDR2 reads FYEKMQ (reference sequence). The V end lost 6 bases, the J end lost 0 bases, and 10 bases lay between the germline ends. The CDR3 nucleotides read TGTGCCAGCAGTCTAGATCCTAGCACAGATACGCAGTATTTT. It yields the protein CASSLDPSTDTQYF.

J is TRBJ2-5 and V is TRBV7-9; D might be TRBD2 (6 bases). V gave up 2 bases and J gave up 5 bases, with 9 bases separating them. The germline V gene has CDR1 SEHNR and CDR2 FQNEAQ (reference sequence). The CDR3 is 13 residues long. The CDR3 DNA is TGTGCCAGCAGCTTACCGGCGGGGGAGACCCAGTACTTC. This gives the protein CASSLPAGETQYF.

The chain links TRBV30 to TRBJ1-2; D call uncertain. This CDR3 region has 13 residues. The germline V and J ends were trimmed by 0 bases and 7 bases, with 12 bases remaining between them. Germline V gene data show CDR1 as GTSNPN and CDR2 as SVGIG (reference sequence). DNA of the CDR3: TGTGCCTGGAGTGTATACGGGGAAGGTGGCTACACCTTC. Protein sequence: CAWSVYGEGGYTF.

The rearrangement joins TRBV18 to TRBJ2-5; D remains unclear. From germline, CDR1 is KGHSH and CDR2 LQKENI. V was cut by 6 bases and J by 5 bases, with 19 bases left in between. The CDR3 contains 15 residues. CDR3 residues: CASSPPLRPWETQYF. The CDR3 DNA is TGTGCCAGCTCCCCCCCCCTAAGGCCCTGGGAGACCCAGTACTTC. Full variable domain (missing parts from reference TRBV18 and TRBJ2-5): NAGVMQNPRHLVRRRGQEARLRCSPMKGHSHVYWYRQLPEEGLKFMVYLQKENIIDESGMPKERFSAEFPKEGPSILRIQQVVRGDSAAYFCASSPPLRPWETQYFGPGTRLLVL.

The chain is built from TRBV10-2 and TRBJ2-7; D may correspond to TRBD1 or TRBD2 (6 bases each). V was clipped by 3 bases and J by 4 bases, with 10 bases between them. The CDR3 length is 13 residues. Germline lookup yields CDR1 WSHSY and CDR2 SAAADI. The CDR3 region is CASSDGGRYEQYF. Written as DNA, the CDR3 is TGCGCCAGCAGTGACGGGGGCCGGTACGAGCAGTACTTC.

The gene calls are TRBV5-6 and TRBJ1-4; D is unclear. Germline V gene sequence: CDR1 SGHDT, CDR2 YYEEEE. V was shortened by 4 bases and J by 7 bases, with 8 bases between the two germline ends. The CDR3 totals 12 residues. Here the CDR3 reads CASSLLGEKLFF. The CDR3 DNA is TGTGCCAGCAGCCTCCTCGGTGAAAAACTGTTTTTT.